The 10 T cell receptor beta chains below come from one sample, sequenced in a study of human T cells and chemical hapten exposure. Each CDR3 protein gets one entry after TCRdb re-called the RACE reads with MiXCR. The data contain some 120,000 distinct CDR3 sequences, 12% of them singletons. Time point indicated: patch test 1, 2 weeks after DPC sensitization. Treatment here: therapeutic diphenylcyclopropenone sensitization with weekly scalp DPC. The sample in question was whole blood, obtained in connection with sensitization to the hapten diphenylcyclopropenone (DPC). These receptors were obtained from a woman between 50 and 59 years old with alopecia areata. Some clones in this sample may be carry-over from other donors' samples.

The chain carries TRBV27 and TRBJ2-7; D may be TRBD2 (5 bases). CDR1 is MNHEY, CDR2 SMNVEV, per germline (reference sequence). The V gene lost 1 base and the J gene lost 9 bases, with 16 bases spanning the gap. This CDR3 is 14 amino acids long. The DNA for the CDR3 is TGTGCCAGCAGTTTATACCCCCTTCACAGCGGGCAGTACTTC. Protein: CASSLYPLHSGQYF.

This clonotype was counted at least ten times. The V and J genes are TRBV29-1 and TRBJ2-2; D gene ambiguous. Trimming removed 4 bases at V and 5 bases at J, with 8 bases between. Germline loops: CDR1 SQVTM, CDR2 ANQGSEA. CDR3 length: 12 residues. The CDR3 bases are TGCAGCGTTGGCAGGTGGACCGGGGAGCTGTTTTTT. Protein sequence: CSVGRWTGELFF.

This clonotype was observed a handful of times. The V and J genes are TRBV5-1 and TRBJ1-1; 10 bases fit TRBD1. V gave up 4 bases and J gave up 7 bases; unmatched junction bases: 7. The CDR3 extends over 14 amino acids. Germline V lookup: CDR1 SGHRS, CDR2 YFSETQ. Written as DNA, the CDR3 is TGCGCCAGCAGCCGGATCGGGACAGGGGTTGAAGCTTTCTTT. Its protein is CASSRIGTGVEAFF.

There are a few counts of this clonotype. The rearrangement links TRBV19 to TRBJ1-5; 9 bases fit TRBD1. The CDR3 has 16 residues. Germline values: CDR1 LNHDA, CDR2 SQIVND (reference sequence). J was trimmed by 4 bases and V by 6 bases; bases with no gene match: 10. CDR3 coding DNA: TGTGCCAGTAGGAGATTCGACAGGGGGAAAAATCAGCCCCAGCATTTT. This encodes CASRRFDRGKNQPQHF.

J is TRBJ2-2 and V is TRBV29-1; D possibly uses TRBD1 or TRBD2 (5 bases each). Germline CDR1 SQVTM, CDR2 ANQGSEA. The CDR3 sequence is 13 residues long. V was shortened by 4 bases and J by 4 bases, with 10 bases between the two germline ends. Here the CDR3 reads CSVVQDFTGELFF. CDR3 in DNA: TGCAGCGTTGTACAGGACTTCACCGGGGAGCTGTTTTTT.

There are a few counts of this clonotype. The rearrangement links TRBV27 to TRBJ2-7, with 7 nucleotides matching TRBD1. The CDR3 covers 13 residues. The junction had 3 bases not matched to a gene; V was cut back by 5 bases and J by 2 bases. Germline CDR1 and CDR2: MNHEY and SMNVEV (reference sequence). CDR3: CASSRTGPYEQYF. The CDR3 DNA sequence: TGTGCCAGCAGTCGGACAGGACCCTACGAGCAGTACTTC.

The chain carries TRBV6-5 and TRBJ1-1; maybe TRBD1 (6 bases). The CDR3 is 15 amino acids. In germline, CDR1 is MNHEY, CDR2 SVGAGI. Deletions cut 1 base from V and 5 bases from J, with 14 bases between. CDR3: CASSYWGRGRTEAFF. The CDR3 nucleotides are TGTGCCAGCAGTTACTGGGGCAGGGGTAGAACTGAAGCTTTCTTT.

This clonotype was found many times. This sequence joins TRBV2 and TRBJ2-5, with 9 nucleotides matching TRBD2. The V gene's germline CDR1 is SNHLY and CDR2 FYNNEI. The trim removed 5 bases at V and 1 base at J, leaving 5 bases unmatched. The CDR3 totals 15 residues. The CDR3 nucleotides are TGTGCCAGCAGTCCAGGTAGCGGGGGCCAAGAGACCCAGTACTTC. Translation: CASSPGSGGQETQYF.

This clonotype was counted many times. The CDR3 DNA reads TGCAGCGCCAGGGGTCCTAGATCCTACGAGCAGTACTTC. This sequence encodes CSARGPRSYEQYF. The chain couples TRBV29-1 to TRBJ2-7; a possible D gene is TRBD1 (6 bases). The CDR3 has 13 amino acids. V was shortened by 7 bases and J by 1 base, with 14 bases between the two germline ends. Germline lookup yields CDR1 SQVTM and CDR2 ANQGSEA.

The chain recombines TRBV12-3 or TRBV12-4 with TRBJ1-1; 7 bases agree with TRBD1. The V gene end was trimmed by 5 bases and the J gene end by 0 bases; junction bases not matched to a gene: 3. CDR3 length: 14 amino acids. CDR3 coding DNA: TGTGCCAGCAGTAGGGGGCGTTTGAACACTGAAGCTTTCTTT. Encoded protein: CASSRGRLNTEAFF.